The TCR beta chain under discussion was sequenced for a study of CDR3 diversity in severe acne. Germline CDR1 SGHTA, CDR2 FQGTGA. The CDR3 consists of 15 residues. V gave up 5 bases and J gave up 9 bases; unmatched junction bases: 10. TCRdb passed the PCR reads through MiXCR, listing each CDR3 protein once. Of more than 85,000 distinct CDR3 sequences in the sample, about 48% were seen once. The sequenced sample was blood. The rearrangement uses TRBV7-3 and TRBJ2-3; TRBD2 matches 11 bases. This TCR was recovered from a male donor in good health, serving as a control. Here the CDR3 reads CASSDQPGLAETQYF. The CDR3 DNA reads as TGTGCCAGCAGCGACCAACCGGGACTAGCGGAAACGCAGTATTTT.